This T cell receptor (beta chain) comes out of a study of T cell changes during pregnancy in multiple sclerosis (dated by TCRdb to the late 2010s). With regard to the full study: In women with multiple sclerosis, the researchers looked at how the T cell repertoire shifted as pregnancy progressed.

The junction shows trimming of 3 bases on V and 2 bases on J, plus 11 bases between the germline ends. The germline V gene encodes CDR1 SSHAT and CDR2 FNYEAQ (reference sequence). The CDR3 runs 15 residues from the cysteine to the phenylalanine. Only the CDR3 DNA is retained, 45 bases long and in frame from the first base. The library was produced with the immunoSEQ multiplex PCR assay. TCRdb's version of the immuneACCESS table is confined to in-frame rearrangements and falls short of the full clone set. An unresolved V gene accounts for under half of the shortfall where checked; the remainder is of unknown origin. Recorded for this sample are 40,000 to 50,000 clones; 90% to 95% of them occurred a single time. Roughly 4% of the sample lies in the top ten. As for this clone: This receptor's antigen is unknown. The sample holds no much larger clone one base away, and base qualities are not on file.

The rearrangement combines TRBV7-7 with TRBJ2-1; the D gene is perhaps TRBD2, on 6 matching bases. The sample was CD8+ T cells from peripheral blood mononuclear cells, taken after pregnancy. This sequence originates from a female donor with multiple sclerosis, enrolled in a pregnancy study. The CDR3 amino acid sequence is: CASSLVGGAYNEQFF. The DNA sequence is given as TGTGCCAGCAGCTTGGTTGGCGGGGCCTACAATGAGCAGTTCTTC.